What follows describes a single T cell receptor beta chain. Its target is unknown. This CDR3 comprises 19 residues. CDR1 SGHTA and CDR2 FQGNSA come from the germline V gene. J gave up 7 bases and V 4 bases, and 22 bases lay outside the gene matches. The sample comes from a study of cytomegalovirus exposure and HLA in healthy donors. Amplification used 60 Vbeta primers and 13 Jbeta primers. Assay: immunoSEQ multiplex PCR; the TCRdb copy retains only in-frame clones and omits some. The sample contains about 110,000 clones, approximately 79% of which appear only once. Notes on the study in general: In a later analysis, specific HLA alleles were associated with 15,000 to 20,000 TCR beta sequences at a 0.05 false discovery rate. Investigators reported 164 TCR beta chains as tied to cytomegalovirus. In a later analysis, CMV-associated beta chains were mostly HLA-associated, it appeared. The authors reported that TCR beta sequences could predict HLA-A and HLA-B alleles. These predictions were accurate for most subjects in the first cohort.

The TCR was taken from a young man in good health and CMV-seronegative. The genes are TRBV7-2 and TRBJ2-5, with TRBD2 matching 9 bases. Input material: PBMCs. The CDR3 is CASSSTELKRGAQPGTQYF. The CDR3 nucleotides are TGTGCCAGCAGCTCCACCGAGTTGAAGCGGGGGGCGCAGCCGGGGACCCAGTACTTC.